A single sample is the source of the 15 T cell receptor beta chains below, sequenced in a study of cytomegalovirus exposure and HLA in healthy donors. Both 60 Vbeta primers and 13 Jbeta primers went into the PCR. The assay was immunoSEQ multiplex PCR, and TCRdb's table has in-frame clones only and misses some. The sample shows 150,000 to 200,000 clones, approximately 84% of them seen only once. The specimen sequenced was PBMCs. Source of these receptors: a boy aged 5-17 years in good health and CMV-seronegative.

The chain joins TRBV7-9 to TRBJ2-2, with a weak D call TRBD1 (5 bases). The CDR3 runs to 17 residues. Per germline, CDR1 SEHNR and CDR2 FQNEAQ (reference sequence). V was pared by 1 base and J by 0 bases, with 12 bases between. For the CDR3, the DNA is TGTGCCAGCAGCTTAGGGAGAGTGACAGCGAACACCGGGGAGCTGTTTTTT. Protein product: CASSLGRVTANTGELFF.

The rearrangement links TRBV28 to TRBJ1-3; D possibly corresponds to TRBD1 (5 bases). Per germline, CDR1 MDHEN and CDR2 SYDVKM. V was clipped by 3 bases and J by 0 bases, with 27 bases between them. The CDR3 extends over 21 amino acids. CDR3 sequence: CASSFSWGKNSDSLSGNTIYF. DNA of the CDR3: TGTGCCAGCAGTTTCAGTTGGGGTAAAAACAGTGACAGCCTCTCTGGAAACACCATATATTTT.

The rearrangement links TRBV5-1 to TRBJ1-4; 10 positions agree with TRBD1. Germline V CDR1 and CDR2: SGHRS, YFSETQ. The V and J ends lost 5 bases and 8 bases, in that order; junction bases with no gene match: 18. The CDR3 spans 18 residues. CDR3 residues: CASSYPRTGGPGGEKLFF. Here the CDR3 DNA reads TGCGCCAGCAGTTACCCCAGGACAGGGGGGCCCGGAGGGGAAAAACTGTTTTTT.

The CDR3: CASSLGLYGVNEQFF. Here the CDR3 DNA reads TGTGCCAGCAGTTTGGGGCTTTATGGGGTCAATGAGCAGTTCTTC. The chain is built from TRBV27 and TRBJ2-1; possibly TRBD1 for D (5 bases). V lost 3 bases and J lost 6, with 15 bases in between. The germline V gene has CDR1 MNHEY and CDR2 SMNVEV (reference sequence). CDR3 length equals 15 residues.

V usage is TRBV7-6 and J usage is TRBJ2-1, with 8 nucleotides matching TRBD2. V gave up 4 bases and J gave up 4 bases; unmatched junction bases: 9. The CDR3 consists of 16 residues. Germline-derived CDR1 and CDR2 are SGHVS and FNYEAQ. The CDR3 is CASSSRVKRGYNEQFF. In DNA form, the CDR3 reads TGTGCCAGCAGCTCCCGGGTCAAGCGGGGGTACAATGAGCAGTTCTTC.

J is TRBJ2-1 and V is TRBV27; TRBD2 matches 11 bases. Germline trimming cut 2 bases from V and 3 bases from J; bases unmatched to any gene: 3. Germline-derived CDR1 and CDR2 are MNHEY and SMNVEV (reference sequence). This CDR3 contains 16 residues. The CDR3 reads CASSLVLAGVYNEQFF. CDR3 bases: TGTGCCAGCAGTTTAGTACTAGCGGGAGTCTACAATGAGCAGTTCTTC.

The chain links TRBV19 to TRBJ1-2, with 8 positions matching TRBD1. Germline loops: CDR1 LNHDA, CDR2 SQIVND (reference sequence). With V trimmed by 6 bases and J by 4 bases, 10 bases remained unmatched. This CDR3 has 15 residues. This chain's CDR3 is CASSGTGEGSYGYTF. DNA for the CDR3: TGTGCCAGTAGCGGGACAGGAGAAGGAAGCTATGGCTACACCTTC.

The V gene is TRBV27, the J gene TRBJ2-7, with D unclear. V gave up 1 base and J gave up 6 bases, with 16 bases separating them. CDR1 and CDR2 (germline): MNHEY, SMNVEV (reference sequence). The CDR3 totals 15 residues. The CDR3 is CASSLLTEASGEQYF. The DNA of the CDR3 is TGTGCCAGCAGTTTATTAACCGAGGCATCTGGCGAGCAGTACTTC.

V usage is TRBV5-1 and J usage is TRBJ1-2; D remains ambiguous. CDR1 SGHRS and CDR2 YFSETQ come from the germline V gene. This CDR3 contains 13 residues. The V end was cut by 1 base, the J end by 6 bases, with 10 bases between. CDR3 in amino acids: CASSLSQVDGYTF. Written as DNA, the CDR3 is TGCGCCAGCAGCTTGAGCCAGGTAGATGGCTACACCTTC. Looking up the rest from reference TRBV5-1 and TRBJ1-2 gives the full variable domain: KAGVTQTPRYLIKTRGQQVTLSCSPISGHRSVSWYQQTPGQGLQFLFEYFSETQRNKGNFPGRFSGRQFSNSRSEMNVSTLELGDSALYLCASSLSQVDGYTFGSGTRLTVV.

The chain uses TRBV2 and TRBJ2-3; D is undetermined. The CDR3 has 16 amino acids. Germline lookup yields CDR1 SNHLY and CDR2 FYNNEI. V was clipped by 5 bases and J by 2 bases, with 17 bases between them. DNA of the CDR3: TGTGCCAGCAGTCCCTCTCGCGGAGAGACCACAGATACGCAGTATTTT. This sequence encodes CASSPSRGETTDTQYF.

This chain's CDR3 is CASSPLGERNEQFF. For the CDR3, the DNA is TGTGCCAGCAGTCCTCTCGGGGAGAGAAATGAGCAGTTCTTC. V usage is TRBV28 and J usage is TRBJ2-1; perhaps TRBD2 as D (5 bases). Per the germline V gene, CDR1 is MDHEN and CDR2 is SYDVKM. The CDR3 covers 14 residues. With 5 bases removed from V and 7 bases from J, the gap between germline ends came to 15 bases.

The CDR3 bases are TGTGCCAGCAGCGTAGGCGGCCCTAGCACAGATACGCAGTATTTT. Protein product: CASSVGGPSTDTQYF. The rearrangement links TRBV9 to TRBJ2-3; D not resolved. The germline V gene has CDR1 SGDLS and CDR2 YYNGEE. The ends were cut back, 0 bases at V and 0 bases at J, with 8 bases in the middle. The CDR3 is 15 amino acids.

This clone was counted between two and nine times. The chain links TRBV6-4 to TRBJ2-3; 7 positions agree with TRBD2. V dropped 5 bases and J dropped 2; count of bases not matched to a gene: 1. CDR1 MRHNA and CDR2 SNTAGT come from the germline V gene. The length of the CDR3 is 13 residues. The CDR3 DNA is TGTGCCAGCAGTACTAGCGACACAGATACGCAGTATTTT. Translated: CASSTSDTDTQYF.

The J gene is TRBJ2-7, the V gene TRBV4-1; 7 bases align to TRBD2. The J segment lost 2 bases and the V segment lost 6 bases, leaving 7 bases of the junction unmatched. The CDR3 extends over 14 amino acids. Germline-derived CDR1 and CDR2 are MGHRA and YSYEKL. The CDR3 loop is CASSRLADTYEQYF. The CDR3 coding sequence is TGCGCCAGCAGTCGTCTAGCGGATACCTACGAGCAGTACTTC.

This chain joins TRBV30 and TRBJ1-5; D perhaps matches TRBD1 (5 bases). Trimming took 3 bases from V and 5 from J, leaving 23 bases between them. This CDR3 region has 17 residues. Germline CDR1 GTSNPN, CDR2 SVGIG (reference sequence). The CDR3 here is CAWSPYRISREDQPQHF. In nucleotides, the CDR3 is TGTGCCTGGAGCCCCTACAGGATTAGCAGGGAGGATCAGCCCCAGCATTTT.